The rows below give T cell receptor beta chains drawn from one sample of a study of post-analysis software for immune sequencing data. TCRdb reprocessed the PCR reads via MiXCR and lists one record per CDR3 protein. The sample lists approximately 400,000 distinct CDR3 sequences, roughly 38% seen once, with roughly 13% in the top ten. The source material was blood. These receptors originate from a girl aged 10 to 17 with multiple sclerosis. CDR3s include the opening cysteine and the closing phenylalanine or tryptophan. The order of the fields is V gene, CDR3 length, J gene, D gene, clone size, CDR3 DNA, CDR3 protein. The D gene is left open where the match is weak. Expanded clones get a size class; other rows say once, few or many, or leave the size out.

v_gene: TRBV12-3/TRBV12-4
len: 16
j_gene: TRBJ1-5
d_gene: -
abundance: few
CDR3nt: TGTGCCAGCAGTTTAGAGGGCAGTTTAAGCAATCAGCCCCAGCATTTT
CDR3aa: CASSLEGSLSNQPQHF

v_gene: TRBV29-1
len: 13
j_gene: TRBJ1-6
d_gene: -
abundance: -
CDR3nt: TGCAGCGGGAGTCAGGGGTATAATTCACCCCTCCACTTT
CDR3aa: CSGSQGYNSPLHF

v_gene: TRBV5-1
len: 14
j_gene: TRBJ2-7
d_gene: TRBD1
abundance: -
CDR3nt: TGCGCCAGCAGCGGACAGGGGGGATCCTACGAGCAGTACTTC
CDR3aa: CASSGQGGSYEQYF

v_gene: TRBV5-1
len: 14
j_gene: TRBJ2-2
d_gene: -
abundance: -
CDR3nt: TGCGCCAGCAGCTTCCTACAGTACACCGGGGAGCTGTTTTTT
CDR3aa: CASSFLQYTGELFF

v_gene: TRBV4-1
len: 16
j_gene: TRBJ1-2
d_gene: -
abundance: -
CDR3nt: TGCGCCAGCAGCCAAGACCAAGACCCACTTAACTATGGCTACACCTTC
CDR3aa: CASSQDQDPLNYGYTF

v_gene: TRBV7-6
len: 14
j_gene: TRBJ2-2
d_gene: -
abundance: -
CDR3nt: TGTGCCAGCAGCTTAGGTCCGGAGACCGGGGAGCTGTTTTTT
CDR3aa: CASSLGPETGELFF

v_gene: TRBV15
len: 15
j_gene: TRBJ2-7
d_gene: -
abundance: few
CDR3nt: TGTGCCACCAGCGGCTTCCGGGACAATTCCTACGAGCAGTACTTC
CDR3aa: CATSGFRDNSYEQYF

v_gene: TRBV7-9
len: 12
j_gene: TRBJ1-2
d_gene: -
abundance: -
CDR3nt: TGTGCCAGCAGCGCCTACAGCAGTGGCTACACCTTC
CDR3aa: CASSAYSSGYTF

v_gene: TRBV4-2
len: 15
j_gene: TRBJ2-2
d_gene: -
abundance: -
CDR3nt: TGTGCCAGCAGCCAAGGAACTGGTCCCCCCGGGGAGCTGTTTTTT
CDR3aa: CASSQGTGPPGELFF

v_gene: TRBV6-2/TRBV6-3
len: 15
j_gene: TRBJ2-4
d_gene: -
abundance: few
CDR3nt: TGTGCCAGCAGTCCCAGGACACTAGCCAAAAACATTCAGTACTTC
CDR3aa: CASSPRTLAKNIQYF

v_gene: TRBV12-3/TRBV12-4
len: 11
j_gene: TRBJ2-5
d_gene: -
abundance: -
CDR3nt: TGTGCCAGCAGGTCTCGGGAGACCCAGTACTTC
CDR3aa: CASRSRETQYF

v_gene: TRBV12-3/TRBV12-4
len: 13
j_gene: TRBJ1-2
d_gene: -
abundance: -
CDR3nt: TGTGCCAGCAGCTTGCAGGGTAGGACTGGCTACACCTTC
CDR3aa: CASSLQGRTGYTF

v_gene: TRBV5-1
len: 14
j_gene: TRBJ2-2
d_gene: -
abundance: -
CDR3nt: TGCGCCAGCAGCTCGGACAGCCCAACCGGGGAGCTGTTTTTT
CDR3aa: CASSSDSPTGELFF

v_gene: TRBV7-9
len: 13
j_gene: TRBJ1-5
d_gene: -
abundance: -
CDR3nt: TGTGCCAGCAGCTTAGGGGGGGGTGAGCCCCAGCATTTT
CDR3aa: CASSLGGGEPQHF

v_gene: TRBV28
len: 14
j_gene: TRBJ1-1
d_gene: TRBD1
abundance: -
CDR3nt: TGTGCCAGCAGTTTAGACAGGGTATCACCTGAAGCTTTCTTT
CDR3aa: CASSLDRVSPEAFF

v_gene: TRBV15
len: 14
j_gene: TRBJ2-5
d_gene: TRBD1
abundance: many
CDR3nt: TGTGCCACCAGCGTAGAGGACAGGGGGGAGACCCAGTACTTC
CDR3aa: CATSVEDRGETQYF

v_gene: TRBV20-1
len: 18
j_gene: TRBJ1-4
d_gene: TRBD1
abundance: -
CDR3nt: TGCAGTGCTGTAGACGGGACAGGGAATATTCCAACTAATGAAAAACTGTTTTTT
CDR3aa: CSAVDGTGNIPTNEKLFF

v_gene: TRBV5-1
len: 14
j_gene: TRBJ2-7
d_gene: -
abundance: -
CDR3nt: TGCGCCAGCAGCCCGGGGGAACTTTTCTACGAGCAGTACTTC
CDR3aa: CASSPGELFYEQYF

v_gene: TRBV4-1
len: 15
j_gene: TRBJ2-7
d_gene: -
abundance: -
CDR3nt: TGCGCCAGCAGCCAAGAGTGGGGGTCGTCCTACAAGCAGTACTTC
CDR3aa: CASSQEWGSSYKQYF

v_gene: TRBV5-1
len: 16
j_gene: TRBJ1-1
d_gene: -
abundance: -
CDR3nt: TGCGCCAGCAGCTTGGGAGGTCAGCTCCCGAACACTGAAGTTTTCTTT
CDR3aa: CASSLGGQLPNTEVFF

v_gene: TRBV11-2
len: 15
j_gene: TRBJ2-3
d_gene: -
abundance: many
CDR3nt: TGTGCCAGCAGGTCCCCGGGCCGCACATCAGATACGCAGTATTTT
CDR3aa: CASRSPGRTSDTQYF

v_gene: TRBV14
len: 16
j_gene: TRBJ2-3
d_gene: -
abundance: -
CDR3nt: TGTGCCAGCAGCCAAGCCCTGGGGGGGCTGACAGATACGCAGTATTTT
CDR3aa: CASSQALGGLTDTQYF

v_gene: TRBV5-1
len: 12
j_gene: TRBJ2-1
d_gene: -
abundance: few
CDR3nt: TGCGCCAGCAGCTTAGACCCGGAGGAGCAGTTCTTC
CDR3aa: CASSLDPEEQFF

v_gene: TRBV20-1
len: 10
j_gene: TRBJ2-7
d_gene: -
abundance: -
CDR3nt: TGCAGTGCTAGAGGGTCCGAGCAGTACTTC
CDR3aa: CSARGSEQYF

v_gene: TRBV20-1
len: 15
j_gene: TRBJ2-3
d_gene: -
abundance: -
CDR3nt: TGCAGTGCTAGAGATGCTTTACGGGGCAAAGATACGCAGTATTTT
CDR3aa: CSARDALRGKDTQYF

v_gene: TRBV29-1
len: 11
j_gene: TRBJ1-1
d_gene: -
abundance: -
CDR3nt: TGCAGCGCGGACAATCTCGCTGAAGCTTTCTTT
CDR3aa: CSADNLAEAFF

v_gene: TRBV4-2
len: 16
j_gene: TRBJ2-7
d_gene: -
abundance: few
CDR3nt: TGTGCCAGCAGCCAAGTTGACCAGACAGGAAACTACGAGCAGTACTTC
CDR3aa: CASSQVDQTGNYEQYF